These 18 T cell receptor beta chains came from one sample sequenced in a study of early T cells in non-severe SARS-CoV-2 infection. In TCRdb, the 5' RACE reads were re-called with MiXCR into one record per CDR3 protein. Of 20,000 to 25,000 distinct CDR3 sequences listed, less than 6.5% are singletons. The sample comprised whole blood. Every receptor here comes from an adult who was a healthcare worker with PCR-confirmed SARS-CoV-2 infection or an uninfected control (not recorded which).

This clonotype was observed a handful of times. V gene TRBV18 combines with J gene TRBJ1-5; D uncertain. The germline V gene has CDR1 KGHSH and CDR2 LQKENI. The CDR3 extends over 13 amino acids. Trimming removed 3 bases at V and 5 bases at J, with 8 bases between. The DNA of the CDR3 is TGTGCCAGCTCACCTGCTATGGATCAGCCCCAGCATTTT. Translating it yields CASSPAMDQPQHF.

This clonotype showed up many times. The DNA for the CDR3 is TGTGCCAGCAGTTTATCAGGGACAGGAAACACCATATATTTT. Encoded protein: CASSLSGTGNTIYF. The chain joins TRBV12-3 or TRBV12-4 to TRBJ1-3; D may be TRBD1 (6 bases). Trimming took 2 bases from V and 4 from J, leaving 9 bases between them. The CDR3 is 14 residues long.

This clonotype was counted ten times or more. The V and J genes are TRBV5-1 and TRBJ2-5, with a weak D call TRBD2 (6 bases). This CDR3 region has 15 residues. V dropped 4 bases and J dropped 1 base, with 14 bases sitting between them. Per germline, CDR1 SGHRS and CDR2 YFSETQ. CDR3 DNA: TGCGCCAGCAGCAACCGGGACTCAGTCCAAGAGACCCAGTACTTC. Amino acids: CASSNRDSVQETQYF.

The chain uses TRBV28 and TRBJ2-1; possible D gene TRBD1, 5 bases. Trimming removed 5 bases from V and 12 bases from J, with 14 bases in between. This CDR3 is built from 12 residues. Germline CDR1 MDHEN, CDR2 SYDVKM. The CDR3 sequence: CASSPMDNSQFF. The CDR3 coding sequence is TGTGCCAGCAGTCCTATGGACAATTCGCAGTTCTTC.

This clonotype turned up a few times. The gene calls are TRBV9 and TRBJ2-1; D is ambiguous. The CDR3 spans 13 residues. Trimming cost V 3 bases and J 3 bases, with 7 bases left between them. From germline, CDR1 is SGDLS and CDR2 YYNGEE. DNA of the CDR3: TGTGCCAGCAGCGAGGGCAGCTACAATGAGCAGTTCTTC. It translates to CASSEGSYNEQFF.

This clonotype appeared many times. V is TRBV7-2 and J is TRBJ1-5; TRBD1 matches at 7 bases. The CDR3 totals 18 residues. CDR1 and CDR2 (germline): SGHTA, FQGNSA. V shed 1 base and J 0 bases; nucleotides not matched to a gene: 9. DNA of the CDR3: TGTGCCAGCAGCTTAGGCGGGACAGAGAGTTATAGCAATCAGCCCCAGCATTTT. It specifies CASSLGGTESYSNQPQHF.

This rearrangement joins TRBV4-3 to TRBJ2-7, with D possibly TRBD2 on 6 matching bases. Germline values: CDR1 LGHNA, CDR2 YSLEER. Deletions cut 0 bases from V and 3 bases from J, with 24 bases between. CDR3 length equals 19 residues. The CDR3 reads CASSQDFGEELLGSYEQYF. CDR3 DNA: TGCGCCAGCAGCCAAGATTTTGGGGAGGAATTACTCGGGAGCTACGAGCAGTACTTC.

This clonotype occurred many times. The chain couples TRBV7-2 to TRBJ2-3; possibly TRBD2 for D (5 bases). The germline V gene encodes CDR1 SGHTA and CDR2 FQGNSA. This CDR3 spans 15 amino acids. V was shortened by 6 bases and J by 2 bases, with 15 bases between the two germline ends. This CDR3 reads CASSPQTGFTDTQYF. The CDR3 DNA sequence: TGTGCCAGCAGTCCGCAGACGGGGTTCACAGATACGCAGTATTTT. The variable domain in full, with the rest retrieved from reference TRBV7-2 and TRBJ2-3, is GAGVSQSPSNKVTEKGKDVELRCDPISGHTALYWYRQSLGQGLEFLIYFQGNSAPDKSGLPSDRFSAERTGGSVSTLTIQRTQQEDSAVYLCASSPQTGFTDTQYFGPGTRLTVL.

This clonotype was recorded at least ten times. This chain's CDR3 is CSALQGADGYTF. In DNA form, the CDR3 reads TGCAGTGCCTTACAGGGGGCTGATGGCTACACCTTC. The gene calls are TRBV20-1 and TRBJ1-2; 9 nucleotides match TRBD1. This CDR3 contains 12 residues. Trimming removed 6 bases from V and 6 bases from J; junction bases left unmatched: 5. In germline, CDR1 is DFQATT, CDR2 SNEGSKA (reference sequence).

V and J are TRBV28 and TRBJ2-7; TRBD2 agrees at 14 bases. The CDR3 has 15 residues. CDR1 and CDR2 (germline): MDHEN, SYDVKM. V gave up 5 bases and J gave up 5 bases; unmatched junction bases: 5. CDR3: CASSPQGLAGDEQYF. CDR3 DNA sequence: TGTGCCAGCAGTCCGCAGGGACTAGCGGGGGACGAGCAGTACTTC.

This clonotype was counted only a few times. The J gene is TRBJ2-2, the V gene TRBV20-1; D not certain. Germline values: CDR1 DFQATT, CDR2 SNEGSKA (reference sequence). The CDR3 is 12 residues long. V lost 4 bases to trimming and J lost 4 bases, with 7 bases between them. CDR3 residues: CSATMVTGELFF. The DNA for the CDR3 is TGCAGTGCTACCATGGTCACCGGGGAGCTGTTTTTT.

This clonotype was found many times. The gene calls are TRBV7-2 and TRBJ1-1; TRBD1 matches at 10 bases. Germline V gene sequence: CDR1 SGHTA, CDR2 FQGNSA. V gave up 5 bases and J gave up 7 bases; unmatched junction bases: 7. This CDR3 contains 14 residues. The CDR3 sequence is CASSPGQGIGEAFF. For the CDR3, the DNA is TGTGCCAGCAGCCCGGGACAGGGGATCGGTGAAGCTTTCTTT.

This clonotype has a count of ten or more. CDR3: CSARTDSGANVLTF. DNA of the CDR3: TGCAGTGCTAGGACAGACTCTGGGGCCAACGTCCTGACTTTC. The chain has TRBV20-1 and TRBJ2-6; D perhaps matches TRBD1 (5 bases). This CDR3 has 14 amino acids. V was trimmed by 3 bases and J by 0 bases, leaving 6 bases between them. Germline CDR1 reads DFQATT; CDR2 reads SNEGSKA (reference sequence).

Only a few counts were recorded for this clonotype. The V call is TRBV7-2, the J call TRBJ2-3; TRBD1 matches at 8 bases. The CDR3 length is 16 residues. Trimming removed 0 bases from V and 8 bases from J; junction bases left unmatched: 10. The germline gives CDR1 SGHTA, CDR2 FQGNSA. CDR3 loop: CASSLARTGLVVTQYF. The CDR3 coding sequence is TGTGCCAGCAGCTTAGCCCGGACAGGGTTGGTTGTTACGCAGTATTTT.

This clonotype has ten or more counts. The rearrangement links TRBV24-1 to TRBJ2-1; TRBD2 is a possible D gene (5 bases). CDR1 and CDR2 from the germline V gene are KGHDR and SFDVKD. V lost 6 bases, J lost 4 bases, and 18 bases lay in between. The CDR3 extends over 16 amino acids. This CDR3 is CATSHSSGSLYNEQFF. For the CDR3, the DNA is TGTGCCACCAGTCATAGTTCGGGGTCACTATACAATGAGCAGTTCTTC.

This clonotype showed up many times. This sequence joins TRBV12-3 or TRBV12-4 and TRBJ1-2, with D uncertain. The CDR3 loop spans 13 amino acids. Deletions cut 5 bases from V and 6 bases from J, with 13 bases between. The CDR3 DNA sequence: TGTGCCAGCAGTGAAGGGCAGCAACATGGCTACACCTTC. Amino acid sequence: CASSEGQQHGYTF.

This clonotype was seen repeatedly, ten times or more. The V gene is TRBV28, the J gene TRBJ1-1; D ambiguous. Germline values: CDR1 MDHEN, CDR2 SYDVKM. This CDR3 spans 13 amino acids. V lost 2 bases to trimming and J lost 6 bases, with 10 bases between them. The CDR3 is CASSLSRLSEAFF. For the CDR3, the DNA is TGTGCCAGCAGTTTAAGCAGGCTGTCTGAAGCTTTCTTT. The full variable domain, with the rest looked up from reference TRBV28 and TRBJ1-1, is DVKVTQSSRYLVKRTGEKVFLECVQDMDHENMFWYRQDPGLGLRLIYFSYDVKMKEKGDIPEGYSVSREKKERFSLILESASTNQTSMYLCASSLSRLSEAFFGQGTRLTVV.

This clonotype appeared many times. The rearrangement joins TRBV7-3 to TRBJ2-3; 10 bases are shared with TRBD2. The germline gives CDR1 SGHTA, CDR2 FQGTGA. V lost 2 bases, J lost 4 bases, and 3 bases stayed unmatched. There are 15 residues in the CDR3. The CDR3 spells CASSLFTSGADTQYF. The CDR3 coding sequence is TGTGCCAGCAGCTTATTCACTAGCGGGGCAGATACGCAGTATTTT. The whole variable domain, remainder taken from reference TRBV7-3 and TRBJ2-3, is GAGVSQTPSNKVTEKGKYVELRCDPISGHTALYWYRQSLGQGPEFLIYFQGTGAADDSGLPNDRFFAVRPEGSVSTLKIQRTERGDSAVYLCASSLFTSGADTQYFGPGTRLTVL.